This section outlines one T cell receptor (beta chain) sequence together with its context. Its antigen remains unknown. Using immunoSEQ multiplex PCR, the repertoire was profiled, and TCRdb retains in-frame clones only, with some absent. The sample consists of under 70,000 clones, approximately 84% of them appearing once. These data are taken from a study of OX40 agonist ivuxolimab in advanced cancers. Study results and caveats: Clonal expansion among partial responders at 0.1-3.0 mg/kg ranked near the lowest.

In germline, CDR1 is SGHTA, CDR2 FQGNSA. The ends were cut back, 5 bases at V and 4 bases at J, with 17 bases in the middle. The CDR3 consists of 15 residues. The starting material was CD4+ or CD8+ T cells sorted from blood, obtained in a trial of the OX40 agonist ivuxolimab. This TCR was recovered from an adult with an advanced solid tumor such as melanoma, head and neck, liver or kidney cancer. This chain joins TRBV7-2 and TRBJ1-1; the D gene is possibly TRBD1 (5 bases). Here the CDR3 reads CASSPRGSRSTEAFF. The DNA of the CDR3 is TGTGCCAGCAGCCCCCGGGGCAGCCGGTCCACTGAAGCTTTCTTT. Using reference TRBV7-2 and TRBJ1-1 for the parts outside the CDR3, the full variable domain is GAGVSQSPSNKVTEKGKDVELRCDPISGHTALYWYRQSLGQGLEFLIYFQGNSAPDKSGLPSDRFSAERTGGSVSTLTIQRTQQEDSAVYLCASSPRGSRSTEAFFGQGTRLTVV.